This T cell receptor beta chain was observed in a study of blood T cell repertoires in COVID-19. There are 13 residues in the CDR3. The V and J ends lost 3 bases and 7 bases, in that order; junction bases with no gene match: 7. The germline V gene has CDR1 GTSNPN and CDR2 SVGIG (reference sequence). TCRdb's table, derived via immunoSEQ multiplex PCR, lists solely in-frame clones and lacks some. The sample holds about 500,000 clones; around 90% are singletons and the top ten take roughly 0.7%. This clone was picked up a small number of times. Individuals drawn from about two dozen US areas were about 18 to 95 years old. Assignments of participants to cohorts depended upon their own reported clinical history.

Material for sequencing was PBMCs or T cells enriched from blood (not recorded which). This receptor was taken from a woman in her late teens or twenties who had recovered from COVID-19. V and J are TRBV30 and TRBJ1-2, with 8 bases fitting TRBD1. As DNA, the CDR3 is TGTGCCTGGAGGAGCGCCGGGACAGGTGGCTACACCTTC. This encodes CAWRSAGTGGYTF.